This record covers a single T cell receptor beta chain. Its antigen remains unidentified. This table comes from immunoSEQ multiplex PCR, and its TCRdb copy is limited to in-frame clones, with some not included. The data contain about 19,000 clones, 60% to 80% of them singletons. The CDR3 is 17 residues long. The V gene lost 5 bases and the J gene lost 1 base, with 17 bases spanning the gap. CDR1 is SEHNR and CDR2 is FQNEAQ in the germline V gene (reference sequence). The data were obtained in a study of vaccination effects on CD4 cells after COVID-19. Study-wide background: Either the BNT162b2 or mRNA-1273 vaccine was given to participants in two doses.

Within the ViraFEST assay, antigen-specific CD4+ T cells underwent expansion with viral peptide pools prior to sequencing. Subsequent to a culture period of less than twelve days, CD4+ T cells were isolated. Confirmation by PCR established that the person had SARS-CoV-2 infection between March and December 2020. On both days 3 and 7, half of the culture medium was replaced with IL-2 medium. The source was CD4+ T cells from PBMCs cultured with SARS-CoV-2 spike peptides, collected before COVID-19 vaccination. V usage is TRBV7-9 and J usage is TRBJ2-2, with D perhaps matching TRBD2 (6 bases). The receptor's source is a human donor who had a prior SARS-CoV-2 infection. CDR3 sequence reads: CASSPLVGRGNTGELFF. The DNA of the CDR3 is TGTGCCAGCAGCCCCCTCGTAGGGCGGGGGAACACCGGGGAGCTGTTTTTT. The variable domain in full, completed from reference TRBV7-9 and TRBJ2-2, reads DTGVSQNPRHKITKRGQNVTFRCDPISEHNRLYWYRQTLGQGPEFLTYFQNEAQLEKSRLLSDRFSAERPKGSFSTLEIQRTEQGDSAMYLCASSPLVGRGNTGELFFGEGSRLTVL.